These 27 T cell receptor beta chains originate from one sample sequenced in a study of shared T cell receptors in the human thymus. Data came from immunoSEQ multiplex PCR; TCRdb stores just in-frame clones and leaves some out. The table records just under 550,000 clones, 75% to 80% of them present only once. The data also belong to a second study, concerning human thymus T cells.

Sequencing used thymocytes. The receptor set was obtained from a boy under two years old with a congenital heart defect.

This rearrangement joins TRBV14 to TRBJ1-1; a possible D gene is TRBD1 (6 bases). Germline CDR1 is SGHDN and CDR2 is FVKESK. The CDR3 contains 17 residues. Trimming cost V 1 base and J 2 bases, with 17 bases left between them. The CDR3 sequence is CASSQAGQRLPNTEAFF. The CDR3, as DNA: TGTGCCAGCAGCCAAGCCGGACAGCGACTACCCAACACTGAAGCTTTCTTT.

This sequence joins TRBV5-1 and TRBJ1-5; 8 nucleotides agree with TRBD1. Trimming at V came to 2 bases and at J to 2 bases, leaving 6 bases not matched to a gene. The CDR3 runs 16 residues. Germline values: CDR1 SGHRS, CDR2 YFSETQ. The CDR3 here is CASSFRGLRGNQPQHF. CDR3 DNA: TGCGCCAGCAGCTTCAGGGGGCTACGTGGCAATCAGCCCCAGCATTTT.

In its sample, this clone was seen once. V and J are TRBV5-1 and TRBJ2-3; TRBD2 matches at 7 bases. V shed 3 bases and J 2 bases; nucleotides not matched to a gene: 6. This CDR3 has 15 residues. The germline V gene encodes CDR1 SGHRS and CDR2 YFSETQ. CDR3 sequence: CASSWGGRPTDTQYF. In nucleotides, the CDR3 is TGCGCCAGCAGCTGGGGGGGGAGGCCCACAGATACGCAGTATTTT.

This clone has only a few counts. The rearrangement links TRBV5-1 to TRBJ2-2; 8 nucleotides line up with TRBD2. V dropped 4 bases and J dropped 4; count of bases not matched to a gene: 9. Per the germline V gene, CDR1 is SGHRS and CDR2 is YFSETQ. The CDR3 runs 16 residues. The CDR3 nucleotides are TGCGCCAGCAGCGGACCCGGGAGGGAGGTCACCGGGGAGCTGTTTTTT. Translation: CASSGPGREVTGELFF.

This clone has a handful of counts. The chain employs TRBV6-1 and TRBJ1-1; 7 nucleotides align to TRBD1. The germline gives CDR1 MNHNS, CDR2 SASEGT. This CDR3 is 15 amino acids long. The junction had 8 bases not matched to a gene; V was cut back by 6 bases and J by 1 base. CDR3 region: CASRIQGRGNTEAFF. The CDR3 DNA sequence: TGTGCCAGCAGGATACAGGGGCGTGGGAACACTGAAGCTTTCTTT.

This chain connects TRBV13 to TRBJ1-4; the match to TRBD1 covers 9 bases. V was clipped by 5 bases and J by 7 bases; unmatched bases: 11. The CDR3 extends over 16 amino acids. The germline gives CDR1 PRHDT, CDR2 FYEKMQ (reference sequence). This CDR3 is CASSASRDRDGEKLFF. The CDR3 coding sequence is TGTGCCAGCAGCGCGTCCCGGGACAGGGACGGTGAAAAACTGTTTTTT.

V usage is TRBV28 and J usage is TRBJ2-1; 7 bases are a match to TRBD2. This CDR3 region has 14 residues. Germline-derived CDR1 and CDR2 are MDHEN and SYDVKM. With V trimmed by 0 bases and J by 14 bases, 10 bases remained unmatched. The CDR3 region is CASSLWTGSSGKFF. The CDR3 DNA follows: TGTGCCAGCAGTTTATGGACCGGGTCGAGCGGGAAGTTCTTC.

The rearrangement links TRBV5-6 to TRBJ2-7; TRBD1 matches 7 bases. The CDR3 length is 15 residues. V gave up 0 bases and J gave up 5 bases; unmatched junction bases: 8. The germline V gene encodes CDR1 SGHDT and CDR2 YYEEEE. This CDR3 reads CASSLEAGGRDEQYF. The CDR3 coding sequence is TGTGCCAGCAGCTTGGAGGCAGGGGGTCGAGACGAGCAGTACTTC. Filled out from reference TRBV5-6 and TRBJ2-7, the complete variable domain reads DAGVTQSPTHLIKTRGQQVTLRCSPKSGHDTVSWYQQALGQGPQFIFQYYEEEERQRGNFPDRFSGHQFPNYSSELNVNALLLGDSALYLCASSLEAGGRDEQYFGPGTRLTVT.

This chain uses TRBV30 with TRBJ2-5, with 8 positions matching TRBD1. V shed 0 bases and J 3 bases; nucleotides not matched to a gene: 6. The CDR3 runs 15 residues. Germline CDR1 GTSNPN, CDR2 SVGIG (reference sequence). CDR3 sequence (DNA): TGTGCCTGGAGTGTACGGGACAGGACAGAAGAGACCCAGTACTTC. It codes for CAWSVRDRTEETQYF. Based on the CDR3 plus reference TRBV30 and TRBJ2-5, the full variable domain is SQTIHQWPATLVQPVGSPLSLECTVEGTSNPNLYWYRQAAGRGLQLLFYSVGIGQISSEVPQNLSASRPQDRQFILSSKKLLLSDSGFYLCAWSVRDRTEETQYFGPGTRLLVL.

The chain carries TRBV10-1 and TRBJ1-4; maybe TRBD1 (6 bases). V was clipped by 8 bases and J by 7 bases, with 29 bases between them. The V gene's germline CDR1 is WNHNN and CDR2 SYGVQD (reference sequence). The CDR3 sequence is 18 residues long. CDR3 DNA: TGCGCCAGCTCCGGGGCGGCGGGGGCTTTGACTCACGGTGAAAAACTGTTTTTT. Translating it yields CASSGAAGALTHGEKLFF.

DNA of the CDR3: TGTGCCTGGACTAGCGGGAGATTTGATGAGCAGTTCTTC. This encodes CAWTSGRFDEQFF. The chain carries TRBV30 and TRBJ2-1; 10 bases agree with TRBD2. Trimming took 4 bases from V and 8 from J; bases not matched to a gene: 5. CDR1 is GTSNPN, CDR2 SVGIG, per germline (reference sequence). This CDR3 comprises 13 residues.

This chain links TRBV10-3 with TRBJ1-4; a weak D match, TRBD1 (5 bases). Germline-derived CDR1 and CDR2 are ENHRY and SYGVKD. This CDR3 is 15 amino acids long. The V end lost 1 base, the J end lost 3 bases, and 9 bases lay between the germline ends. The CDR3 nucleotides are TGTGCCATCAGTGAGTTGGCAGGGCCTAATGAAAAACTGTTTTTT. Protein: CAISELAGPNEKLFF.

CDR3 amino acids: CASSSFGAGLGYTF. Here the CDR3 DNA reads TGTGCCAGCAGCTCCTTCGGGGCGGGGTTGGGCTACACCTTC. This chain joins TRBV27 and TRBJ1-2; D is possibly TRBD1 (5 bases). The CDR3 totals 14 residues. Germline V gene lookup returns CDR1 MNHEY and CDR2 SMNVEV (reference sequence). Trimming pared 6 bases from V and 8 bases from J, leaving 19 bases between.

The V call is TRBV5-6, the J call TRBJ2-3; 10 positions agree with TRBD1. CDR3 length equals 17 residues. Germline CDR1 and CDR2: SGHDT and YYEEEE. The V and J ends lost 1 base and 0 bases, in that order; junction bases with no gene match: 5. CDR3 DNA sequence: TGTGCCAGCAGCTTGAGGACAGGGGGATATAGCACAGATACGCAGTATTTT. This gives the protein CASSLRTGGYSTDTQYF.

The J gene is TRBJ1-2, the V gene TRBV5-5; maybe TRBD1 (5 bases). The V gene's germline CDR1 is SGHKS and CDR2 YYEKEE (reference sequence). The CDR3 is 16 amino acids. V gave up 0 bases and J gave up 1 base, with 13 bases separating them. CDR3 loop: CASSLGHRHSNYGYTF. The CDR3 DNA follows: TGTGCCAGCAGCTTGGGGCACAGGCACAGTAACTATGGCTACACCTTC.

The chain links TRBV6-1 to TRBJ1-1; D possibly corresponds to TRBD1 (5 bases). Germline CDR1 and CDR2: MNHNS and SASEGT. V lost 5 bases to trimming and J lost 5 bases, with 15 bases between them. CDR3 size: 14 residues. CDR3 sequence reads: CASSHPGRGTEAFF. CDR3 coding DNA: TGTGCCAGCAGTCACCCCGGGAGGGGTACTGAAGCTTTCTTT.

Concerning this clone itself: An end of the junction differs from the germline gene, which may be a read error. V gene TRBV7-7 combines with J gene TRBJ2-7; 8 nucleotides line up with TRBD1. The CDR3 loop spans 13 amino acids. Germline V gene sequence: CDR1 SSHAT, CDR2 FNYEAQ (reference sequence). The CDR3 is CASSFGQGDEQYF. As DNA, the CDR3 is TGTGCTAGCAGCTTCGGACAGGGAGACGAGCAGTACTTC.

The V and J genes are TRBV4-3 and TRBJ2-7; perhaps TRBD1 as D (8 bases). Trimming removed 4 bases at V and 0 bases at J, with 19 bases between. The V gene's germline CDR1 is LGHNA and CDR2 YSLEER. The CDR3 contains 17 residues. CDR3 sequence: CASSRRQGWGGSYEQYF. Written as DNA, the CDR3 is TGCGCCAGCAGCCGCCGACAGGGGTGGGGGGGCTCCTACGAGCAGTACTTC.

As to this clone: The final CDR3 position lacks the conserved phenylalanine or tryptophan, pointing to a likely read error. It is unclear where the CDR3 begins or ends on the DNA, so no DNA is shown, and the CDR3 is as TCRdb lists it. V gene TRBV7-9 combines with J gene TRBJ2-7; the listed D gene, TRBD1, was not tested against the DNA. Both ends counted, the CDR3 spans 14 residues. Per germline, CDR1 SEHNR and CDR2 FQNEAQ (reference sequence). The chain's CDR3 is CASSLPGQVFLRFP.

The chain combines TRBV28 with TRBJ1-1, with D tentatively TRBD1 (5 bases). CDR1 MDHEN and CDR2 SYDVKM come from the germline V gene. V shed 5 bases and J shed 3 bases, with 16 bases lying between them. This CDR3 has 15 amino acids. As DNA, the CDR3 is TGTGCCAGCAGTCCCCACAGTGGGGGGGACACTGAAGCTTTCTTT. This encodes CASSPHSGGDTEAFF. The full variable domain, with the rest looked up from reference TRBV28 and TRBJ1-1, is DVKVTQSSRYLVKRTGEKVFLECVQDMDHENMFWYRQDPGLGLRLIYFSYDVKMKEKGDIPEGYSVSREKKERFSLILESASTNQTSMYLCASSPHSGGDTEAFFGQGTRLTVV.

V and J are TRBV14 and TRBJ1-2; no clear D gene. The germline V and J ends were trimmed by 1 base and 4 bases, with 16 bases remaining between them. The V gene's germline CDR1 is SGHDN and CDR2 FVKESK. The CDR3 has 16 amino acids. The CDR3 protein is CASSQGQMPSCYGYTF. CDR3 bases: TGTGCCAGCAGCCAAGGTCAGATGCCCTCCTGCTATGGCTACACCTTC.

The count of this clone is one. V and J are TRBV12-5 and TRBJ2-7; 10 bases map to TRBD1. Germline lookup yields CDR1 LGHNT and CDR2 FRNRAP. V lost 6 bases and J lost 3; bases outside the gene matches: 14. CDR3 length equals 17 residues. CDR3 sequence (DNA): TGTGCTAGTGGCTCCGGACAGGGGGGTATCGCAAGCTACGAGCAGTACTTC. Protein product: CASGSGQGGIASYEQYF.

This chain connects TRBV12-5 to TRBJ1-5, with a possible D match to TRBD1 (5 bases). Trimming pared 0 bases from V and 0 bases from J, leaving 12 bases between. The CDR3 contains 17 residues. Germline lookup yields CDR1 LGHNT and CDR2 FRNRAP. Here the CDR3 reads CASGLVHRGDSNQPQHF. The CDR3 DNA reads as TGTGCTAGTGGTTTGGTACATCGGGGGGATAGCAATCAGCCCCAGCATTTT.

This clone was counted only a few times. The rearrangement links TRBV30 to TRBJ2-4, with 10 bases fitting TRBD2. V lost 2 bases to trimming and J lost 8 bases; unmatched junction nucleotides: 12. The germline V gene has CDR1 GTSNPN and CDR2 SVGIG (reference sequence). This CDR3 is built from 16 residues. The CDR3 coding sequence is TGTGCCTGGAGTTCTCCCCAGCGGGGGGGAGGGGACATTCAGTACTTC. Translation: CAWSSPQRGGGDIQYF.

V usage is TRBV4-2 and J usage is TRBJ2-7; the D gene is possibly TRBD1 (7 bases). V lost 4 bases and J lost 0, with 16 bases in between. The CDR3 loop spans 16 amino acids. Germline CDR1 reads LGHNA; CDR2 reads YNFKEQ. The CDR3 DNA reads TGTGCCAGCAGCCCCAGGGGGGCAGGGGGCTCCTACGAGCAGTACTTC. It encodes CASSPRGAGGSYEQYF.

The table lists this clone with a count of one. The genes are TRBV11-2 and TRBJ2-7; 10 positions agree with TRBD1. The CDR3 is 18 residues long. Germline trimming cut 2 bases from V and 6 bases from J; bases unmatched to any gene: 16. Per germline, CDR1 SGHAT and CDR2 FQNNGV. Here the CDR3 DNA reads TGTGCCAGCAGCTTACCACCACCATCACCGGGACAGGGGAGCGAGCAGTACTTC. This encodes CASSLPPPSPGQGSEQYF.

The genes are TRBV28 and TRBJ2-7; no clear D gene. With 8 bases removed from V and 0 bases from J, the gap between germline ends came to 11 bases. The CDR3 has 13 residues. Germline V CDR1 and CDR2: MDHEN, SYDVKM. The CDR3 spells CASSPRYSYEQYF. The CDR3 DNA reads TGTGCCAGCTCCCCGCGGTACTCCTACGAGCAGTACTTC.